Each of the 31 T cell receptor beta chains below was sequenced from the same sample in a study of long-term antiretroviral therapy in people with HIV. With survey level as its setting, the immunoSEQ assay was v3.0. Repertoires were generated with immunoSEQ multiplex PCR, while TCRdb's copy carries only in-frame clones and drops some. The table shows about 27,000 clones, with about 82% occurring only once. The source material was unsorted PBMCs, sampled 0.8 years before starting antiretroviral therapy. The source of these receptors is a man younger than 30 with HIV.

The chain employs TRBV29-1 and TRBJ1-2; D gene uncertain. Germline values: CDR1 SQVTM, CDR2 ANQGSEA. Between the trimmed V and J ends, which lost 4 bases and 4 bases, there was a span of 7 bases. This CDR3 comprises 11 residues. In nucleotides, the CDR3 is TGCAGCGTTGGGGATTTCTATGGCTACACCTTC. Its translation is CSVGDFYGYTF.

The chain recombines TRBV7-9 with TRBJ2-1; D remains unclear. The CDR3 runs to 10 residues. Trimming pared 3 bases from V and 9 bases from J, leaving 3 bases between. Germline V gives CDR1 SEHNR, CDR2 FQNEAQ (reference sequence). Written as DNA, the CDR3 is TGTGCCAGCAGCTTGGGTGAGCAGTTCTTC. Protein sequence: CASSLGEQFF.

This sequence joins TRBV7-3 and TRBJ2-2, with 12 nucleotides matching TRBD1. CDR3 length equals 15 residues. The germline V gene has CDR1 SGHTA and CDR2 FQGTGA. Trimming cost V 5 bases and J 5 bases; bases outside gene matches: 3. The CDR3: CASSTGQGATGELFF. Written as DNA, the CDR3 is TGTGCCAGCAGCACGGGACAGGGGGCAACCGGGGAGCTGTTTTTT.

The CDR3 DNA follows: TGTGCCACCAGCCTCACACCGAACACCGGGGAGCTGTTTTTT. Translation: CATSLTPNTGELFF. The chain uses TRBV15 and TRBJ2-2; no reliable D call. This CDR3 contains 14 residues. Trimming shortened V by 5 bases and J by 0 bases, and 7 bases separated the two germline ends. Germline V gene data show CDR1 as LNHNV and CDR2 as YYDKDF (reference sequence).

The V and J genes are TRBV28 and TRBJ2-6; D uncertain. V lost 4 bases and J lost 4, with 11 bases in between. Germline V CDR1 and CDR2: MDHEN, SYDVKM. The CDR3 is made up of 15 amino acids. CDR3 DNA sequence: TGTGCCAGCAGTTCAGCCTCGTGGGGGGCCAACGTCCTGACTTTC. It is translated as CASSSASWGANVLTF. Using reference TRBV28 and TRBJ2-6 for the parts outside the CDR3, the full variable domain is DVKVTQSSRYLVKRTGEKVFLECVQDMDHENMFWYRQDPGLGLRLIYFSYDVKMKEKGDIPEGYSVSREKKERFSLILESASTNQTSMYLCASSSASWGANVLTFGAGSRLTVL.

The chain couples TRBV5-1 to TRBJ1-5; D perhaps matches TRBD1 (6 bases). Germline values: CDR1 SGHRS, CDR2 YFSETQ. This CDR3 is 20 amino acids long. V shed 1 base and J shed 1 base, with 24 bases lying between them. The CDR3 region is CASSLLSTGPELGSNQPQHF. CDR3 in DNA: TGCGCCAGCAGCTTGTTATCGACAGGACCCGAATTAGGGAGCAATCAGCCCCAGCATTTT. The full variable domain, completed using reference TRBV5-1 and TRBJ1-5, is KAGVTQTPRYLIKTRGQQVTLSCSPISGHRSVSWYQQTPGQGLQFLFEYFSETQRNKGNFPGRFSGRQFSNSRSEMNVSTLELGDSALYLCASSLLSTGPELGSNQPQHFGDGTRLSIL.

A few counts support this clone. V usage is TRBV13 and J usage is TRBJ2-2; no reliable D call. V was pared by 2 bases and J by 6 bases, with 19 bases between. The germline V gene has CDR1 PRHDT and CDR2 FYEKMQ (reference sequence). This CDR3 has 17 residues. CDR3 nucleotides: TGTGCCAGCAGCTTATCCGCCCGCCTAGGTGCGGCCGGGGAGCTGTTTTTT. The encoded protein is CASSLSARLGAAGELFF.

The chain combines TRBV29-1 with TRBJ2-7; weak D call: TRBD2 (6 bases). The CDR3 length is 12 residues. V was pared by 6 bases and J by 4 bases, with 13 bases between. Germline CDR1 reads SQVTM; CDR2 reads ANQGSEA. The CDR3, as DNA: TGCAGCGTGGTAACTAGCTGGTACGAGCAGTACTTC. Amino acids: CSVVTSWYEQYF.

The rearrangement uses TRBV9 and TRBJ2-1; 7 bases map to TRBD2. With 0 bases clipped from V and 8 bases from J, the junction kept 8 bases outside the gene matches. The CDR3 loop spans 15 amino acids. Germline CDR1 reads SGDLS; CDR2 reads YYNGEE. The CDR3 nucleotides read TGTGCCAGCAGCGTAGCGACTAGCTTTAGGGATGAGCAGTTCTTC. This encodes CASSVATSFRDEQFF.

The V and J genes are TRBV2 and TRBJ2-5, with unresolved D. The length of the CDR3 is 12 residues. V was cut by 0 bases and J by 2 bases, with 1 base left in between. Germline CDR1 SNHLY, CDR2 FYNNEI. CDR3 loop: CASSEAQETQYF. The CDR3 coding sequence is TGTGCCAGCAGTGAAGCTCAAGAGACCCAGTACTTC.

V usage is TRBV27 and J usage is TRBJ1-1, with a possible D match to TRBD1 (5 bases). Trimming left V 0 bases short and J 8 bases short, with 10 bases between. Germline CDR1 is MNHEY and CDR2 is SMNVEV (reference sequence). The CDR3 runs 13 residues. The DNA for the CDR3 is TGTGCCAGCAGTTTATCGACACACAGGGAAGCTTTCTTT. Encoded protein: CASSLSTHREAFF.

The chain recombines TRBV28 with TRBJ1-4; 8 bases map to TRBD1. Unmatched junction bases numbered 12, after V lost 3 bases and J lost 6 bases. CDR3 length: 17 residues. The V gene's germline CDR1 is MDHEN and CDR2 SYDVKM. Here the CDR3 reads CASSFIRTGNMDEKLFF. The DNA of the CDR3 is TGTGCCAGCAGTTTTATCCGGACAGGGAACATGGATGAAAAACTGTTTTTT. Full variable domain (rest looked up from reference TRBV28 and TRBJ1-4): DVKVTQSSRYLVKRTGEKVFLECVQDMDHENMFWYRQDPGLGLRLIYFSYDVKMKEKGDIPEGYSVSREKKERFSLILESASTNQTSMYLCASSFIRTGNMDEKLFFGSGTQLSVL.

V gene TRBV19 combines with J gene TRBJ2-2; D may correspond to TRBD1 or TRBD2 (5 bases each). This CDR3 comprises 15 residues. Germline V gene sequence: CDR1 LNHDA, CDR2 SQIVND (reference sequence). V lost 4 bases and J 0 bases, leaving 9 bases between the germline ends. The CDR3 bases are TGTGCCAGTAGTAGGGGACCCCCGAACACCGGGGAGCTGTTTTTT. Amino acid sequence: CASSRGPPNTGELFF.

The chain joins TRBV15 to TRBJ1-1, with D possibly being TRBD1 (6 bases). In germline, CDR1 is LNHNV, CDR2 YYDKDF (reference sequence). CDR3 length equals 13 residues. Between the trimmed V and J ends, which lost 0 bases and 8 bases, there was a span of 10 bases. CDR3 bases: TGTGCCACCAGCAGAGATTGCGGGACAGAAGCTTTCTTT. Protein sequence: CATSRDCGTEAFF. The full variable domain, completed using reference TRBV15 and TRBJ1-1, is DAMVIQNPRYQVTQFGKPVTLSCSQTLNHNVMYWYQQKSSQAPKLLFHYYDKDFNNEADTPDNFQSRRPNTSFCFLDIRSPGLGDTAMYLCATSRDCGTEAFFGQGTRLTVV.

V gene TRBV18 combines with J gene TRBJ1-1; the D is unclear. The CDR3 has 13 residues. V dropped 3 bases and J dropped 3 bases, with 8 bases sitting between them. In germline, CDR1 is KGHSH, CDR2 LQKENI. DNA of the CDR3: TGTGCCAGCTCACCCCGTGCTGACACTGAAGCTTTCTTT. Protein product: CASSPRADTEAFF. Full variable domain (missing parts from reference TRBV18 and TRBJ1-1): NAGVMQNPRHLVRRRGQEARLRCSPMKGHSHVYWYRQLPEEGLKFMVYLQKENIIDESGMPKERFSAEFPKEGPSILRIQQVVRGDSAAYFCASSPRADTEAFFGQGTRLTVV.

J is TRBJ1-1 and V is TRBV28, with D tentatively TRBD1 (5 bases). The CDR3 length is 14 residues. V lost 3 bases and J 6 bases, leaving 14 bases between the germline ends. The germline V gene encodes CDR1 MDHEN and CDR2 SYDVKM. The CDR3 DNA reads TGTGCCAGCAGTTTTTGGAGCAGGGCCCCTGAAGCTTTCTTT. Translating gives CASSFWSRAPEAFF.

A word on this clone: The junction departs from germline at one end; a sequencing error may be responsible. V and J are TRBV18 and TRBJ1-1; D is ambiguous. The CDR3 extends over 12 amino acids. CDR1 and CDR2 from the germline V gene are KGHSH and LQKENI. CDR3 residues: CASSPPEAEAFF. CDR3 sequence (DNA): TGTGCCAGCTCGCCACCGGAAGCTGAAGCTTTCTTT.

V gene TRBV7-2 combines with J gene TRBJ2-7; possibly TRBD2 for D (6 bases). Germline CDR1 SGHTA, CDR2 FQGNSA. The CDR3 contains 14 residues. V lost 3 bases and J lost 3, with 12 bases in between. The CDR3 region has the DNA TGTGCCAGCAGCTTGGGGGTGGGAGGCTACGAGCAGTACTTC. Translating gives CASSLGVGGYEQYF. The entire variable domain, with the rest obtained from reference TRBV7-2 and TRBJ2-7, is as follows: GAGVSQSPSNKVTEKGKDVELRCDPISGHTALYWYRQSLGQGLEFLIYFQGNSAPDKSGLPSDRFSAERTGGSVSTLTIQRTQQEDSAVYLCASSLGVGGYEQYFGPGTRLTVT.

The genes are TRBV30 and TRBJ2-2; D may be TRBD1 or TRBD2 (5 bases each). Germline V gene sequence: CDR1 GTSNPN, CDR2 SVGIG (reference sequence). There are 15 residues in the CDR3. Trimming stripped 1 base from V and 0 bases from J, with 9 bases between. The CDR3 nucleotides read TGTGCCTGGAGTGCTCTGGGGGCGAACACCGGGGAGCTGTTTTTT. As protein: CAWSALGANTGELFF.

The rearrangement uses TRBV29-1 and TRBJ1-1; D might be TRBD1 (5 bases). The V end was cut by 5 bases, the J end by 4 bases, with 8 bases between. This CDR3 region has 11 residues. The germline CDR1 and CDR2 sequences are SQVTM and ANQGSEA. The CDR3, as DNA: TGCAGCGTTACAGGTGCCACTGAAGCTTTCTTT. Encoded protein: CSVTGATEAFF.

The rearrangement links TRBV27 to TRBJ2-5; 7 bases map to TRBD1. Germline CDR1 MNHEY, CDR2 SMNVEV (reference sequence). The ends lost 2 bases at V and 5 bases at J; junction bases unmatched: 2. CDR3 length equals 13 residues. The CDR3 region is CASSLRGRETQYF. The DNA of the CDR3 is TGTGCCAGCAGTTTAAGGGGGCGGGAGACCCAGTACTTC.

V usage is TRBV19 and J usage is TRBJ1-1; 8 bases map to TRBD1. The CDR3 runs 15 residues. CDR1 is LNHDA and CDR2 is SQIVND in the germline V gene (reference sequence). J lost 5 bases, V lost 3 bases, and 8 bases had no gene match. The CDR3: CASSIFGQGKTEAFF. The DNA of the CDR3 is TGTGCCAGTAGTATCTTTGGACAGGGAAAGACTGAAGCTTTCTTT.

V and J are TRBV19 and TRBJ2-1; 11 bases agree with TRBD2. J lost 7 bases, V lost 5 bases, and 7 bases had no gene match. The CDR3 contains 15 residues. Germline V gene data show CDR1 as LNHDA and CDR2 as SQIVND (reference sequence). In nucleotides, the CDR3 is TGTGCCAGTAGTGATTATAGCGGGGGGGCAAATGAGCAGTTCTTC. Its protein is CASSDYSGGANEQFF.

The chain couples TRBV7-2 to TRBJ2-7, with TRBD1 identical over 8 bases. The trim removed 2 bases at V and 4 bases at J, leaving 7 bases unmatched. CDR3 length: 15 residues. Germline V gene sequence: CDR1 SGHTA, CDR2 FQGNSA. CDR3 region: CASSLNGQGAYEQYF. CDR3 bases: TGTGCCAGCAGCTTAAATGGGCAGGGGGCATACGAGCAGTACTTC.

This clone has more than one count but fewer than ten. J is TRBJ1-5 and V is TRBV30; D not certain. This CDR3 comprises 12 residues. Trimming took 0 bases from V and 4 from J, leaving 4 bases between them. Per the germline V gene, CDR1 is GTSNPN and CDR2 is SVGIG (reference sequence). Here the CDR3 DNA reads TGTGCCTGGAGTGTGGGAAATCAGCCCCAGCATTTT. Translating it yields CAWSVGNQPQHF.

The sample holds one count of this clone. The rearrangement uses TRBV13 and TRBJ2-3; D not resolved. The CDR3 runs to 13 residues. V lost 0 bases and J 3 bases, leaving 4 bases between the germline ends. Germline V CDR1 and CDR2: PRHDT, FYEKMQ (reference sequence). Here the CDR3 reads CASSLGLTDTQYF. DNA for the CDR3: TGTGCCAGCAGCTTAGGCCTAACAGATACGCAGTATTTT.

The CDR3 sequence is CASSPPLLAGGVDEQFF. CDR3 DNA: TGTGCCAGCTCACCACCTCTACTAGCGGGAGGAGTCGATGAGCAGTTCTTC. The chain recombines TRBV18 with TRBJ2-1; TRBD2 matches at 12 bases. The germline gives CDR1 KGHSH, CDR2 LQKENI. The CDR3 is 17 residues long. V was clipped by 0 bases and J by 8 bases; unmatched bases: 8.

The chain carries TRBV2 and TRBJ1-1; no firm D call. CDR3 length: 13 residues. Germline V gene data show CDR1 as SNHLY and CDR2 as FYNNEI. The V end lost 8 bases, the J end lost 6 bases, and 16 bases lay between the germline ends. This chain's CDR3 is CASAVAGSAEAFF. DNA for the CDR3: TGTGCCAGCGCCGTTGCGGGCTCGGCTGAAGCTTTCTTT. Full variable domain (outside the CDR3, taken from reference TRBV2 and TRBJ1-1): EPEVTQTPSHQVTQMGQEVILRCVPISNHLYFYWYRQILGQKVEFLVSFYNNEISEKSEIFDDQFSVERPDGSNFTLKIRSTKLEDSAMYFCASAVAGSAEAFFGQGTRLTVV.

In the case of this clone: Mismatch with germline at one junction end may stem from a read error. The genes are TRBV4-1 and TRBJ2-7; 8 bases agree with TRBD2. The CDR3 covers 14 residues. Germline V gene data show CDR1 as MGHRA and CDR2 as YSYEKL. This CDR3 is CASSQTGLVGPGDF. CDR3 sequence (DNA): TGCGCCAGCAGCCAGACGGGACTAGTAGGGCCTGGGGACTTC.

The chain recombines TRBV30 with TRBJ1-2, with a weak D call TRBD1 (5 bases). Germline CDR1 GTSNPN, CDR2 SVGIG (reference sequence). The V gene lost 7 bases and the J gene lost 5 bases, with 20 bases spanning the gap. CDR3 size: 14 residues. The CDR3 loop is CALKYRDGNYGYTF. The CDR3 DNA reads TGTGCCTTAAAATACCGGGACGGAAATTATGGCTACACCTTC.

The J gene is TRBJ1-2, the V gene TRBV28; unclear D gene. The germline V and J ends were trimmed by 3 bases and 6 bases, with 23 bases remaining between them. This CDR3 is built from 17 residues. Germline V gene data show CDR1 as MDHEN and CDR2 as SYDVKM. CDR3 region: CASSFISQETLWDGYTF. CDR3 sequence (DNA): TGTGCCAGCAGTTTCATATCGCAGGAGACATTATGGGATGGCTACACCTTC.